A selection of T cell receptor beta chains follows, all from one sample in a study of cytomegalovirus exposure and HLA in healthy donors. The table came from immunoSEQ multiplex PCR; TCRdb's copy has only in-frame clones and leaves some out. This specimen shows 100,000 to 150,000 clones; the ten leading clones hold over 1.5%. Sequencing used PBMCs. The source is a woman aged 40-49 years in good health and CMV-seropositive. CDR3s include the opening cysteine and the closing phenylalanine or tryptophan. Each record gives: V gene, J gene, D gene, CDR3 protein, CDR3 DNA. The D gene is left open where the match is weak.

>TRBV7-8|TRBJ2-5|TRBD2
CASSSPSGTRKETQYF
TGTGCCAGCAGCTCCCCTTCGGGGACTAGAAAAGAGACCCAGTACTTC
>TRBV10-2|TRBJ1-3|TRBD1
CASNHRDRGLGNTIYF
TGCGCCAGCAATCACCGGGACAGGGGGCTCGGAAACACCATATATTTT
>TRBV7-8|TRBJ2-5|TRBD2
CASRRGGGTQYF
TGTGCCTCCCGCCGGGGGGGCGGGACCCAGTACTTC
>TRBV28|TRBJ2-1|-
CASSLPGGASDEQFF
TGTGCCAGCAGCTTACCGGGGGGCGCAAGCGATGAGCAGTTCTTC
>TRBV30|TRBJ2-2|TRBD2
CASRLAGNTGELFF
TGTGCCTCCAGACTAGCGGGGAACACCGGGGAGCTGTTTTTT
>TRBV6-6|TRBJ1-5|-
CASSPSQPQHF
TGTGCCAGCAGCCCCAGTCAGCCCCAGCATTTT
>TRBV6-5|TRBJ2-1|TRBD1
CASRWDRGYEQFF
TGTGCCAGCCGTTGGGACAGGGGCTATGAGCAGTTCTTC
>TRBV7-6|TRBJ2-5|TRBD2
CASSLAEKGLAEQETQYF
TGTGCCAGCAGCTTAGCAGAAAAGGGACTAGCGGAACAAGAGACCCAGTACTTC
>TRBV6-6|TRBJ2-3|TRBD2
CASNIAGGGTDTQYF
TGTGCCAGCAATATAGCGGGAGGCGGCACAGATACGCAGTATTTT
>TRBV15|TRBJ1-1|-
CATSRGGTGASITEAFF
TGTGCCACCAGCAGGGGGGGGACGGGGGCGTCGATTACTGAAGCTTTCTTT
>TRBV7-9|TRBJ2-3|-
CASSLDVAGPSTDTQYF
TGTGCCAGCAGCCTCGACGTTGCGGGACCAAGCACAGATACGCAGTATTTT
>TRBV6-1|TRBJ2-1|-
CASGRGRVEEQFF
TGTGCCAGCGGCAGGGGCCGGGTCGAGGAGCAGTTCTTC
>TRBV5-1|TRBJ1-1|TRBD1
CASSFRDRGVTEAFF
TGCGCCAGCAGCTTCCGGGACAGGGGTGTCACTGAAGCTTTCTTT
>TRBV27|TRBJ2-7|-
CASGWAGIYEQYF
TGTGCCAGTGGGTGGGCGGGGATCTACGAGCAGTACTTC